The source of this T cell receptor (beta chain) is a study of lymphopenia after photon versus proton radiotherapy. Study-wide findings and caveats: Proton therapy kept repertoires fairly stable, unlike photons, which gained effector/memory cells. In patients who died, overall survival fell as post-nadir TCR diversity dropped more. After the lymphocyte nadir, photon-treated repertoires showed oligoclonal expansion, especially of CD8+ Temra cells. Better survival with proton therapy was suggested as possible, not demonstrated.

With regard to this clone: The antigen is undetermined.

Assay: immunoSEQ multiplex PCR; the TCRdb copy retains only in-frame clones and omits some. The sample shows 150,000 to 200,000 clones, 75% to 90% of them seen only once. The CDR3 contains 13 residues. Germline CDR1 GTSNPN, CDR2 SVGIG (reference sequence). The V and J ends lost 5 bases and 6 bases, in that order; junction bases with no gene match: 2. The receptor comes from a man in his fifties or sixties with gastric cancer. The starting material was peripheral blood, obtained from a patient treated with photon-based radiotherapy. The chain carries TRBV30 and TRBJ1-4; 11 nucleotides line up with TRBD1. The CDR3, as DNA: TGTGCCTGGGGGACAGGGGGGTATGAAAAACTGTTTTTT. Its translation is CAWGTGGYEKLFF.